These 27 T cell receptor beta chains share one sample of origin, sequenced in a study of T cells in Graves' hyperthyroidism and ophthalmopathy. Amplification of TCR beta CDR3 regions used RNA as the template. Carried out on the TCR CDR3, a first-round RT-PCR used the HTBI primer set. TCRdb called the multiplex PCR reads again in MiXCR, with one record for every CDR3 protein. This sample has over 500,000 distinct CDR3 sequences, with approximately 17% found just once. The sequencing sample was made of blood. These receptors originate from a woman aged 18-35 years with Graves' ophthalmopathy.

There are many counts of this clonotype. The J gene is TRBJ2-1, the V gene TRBV12-3 or TRBV12-4; TRBD1 or TRBD2 may be the D gene (5 bases each). The CDR3 has 16 amino acids. The V end lost 4 bases, the J end lost 0 bases, and 13 bases lay between the germline ends. CDR3 sequence (DNA): TGTGCCAGCAGTTCGAGGGACCAAAGCTCCTACAATGAGCAGTTCTTC. Translated: CASSSRDQSSYNEQFF.

This clonotype was observed a few times. The chain combines TRBV4-1 with TRBJ1-5; TRBD1 matches 7 bases. Trimming took 1 base from V and 2 from J; bases not matched to a gene: 11. The length of the CDR3 is 18 residues. Germline CDR1 and CDR2: MGHRA and YSYEKL. The CDR3: CASSQVETETGGNQPQHF. The CDR3, as DNA: TGCGCCAGCAGCCAAGTCGAGACAGAAACAGGGGGCAATCAGCCCCAGCATTTT.

Only a few counts were recorded for this clonotype. This chain connects TRBV5-4 to TRBJ2-4; 10 bases map to TRBD1. The length of the CDR3 is 15 residues. After removal of 4 bases from V and 0 bases from J, the junction contained 1 base not matched to a gene. Germline values: CDR1 SGHNT, CDR2 YYREEE (reference sequence). The CDR3 DNA reads as TGTGCCAGCAGCGGGACAGGGGTAGCCAAAAACATTCAGTACTTC. Its translation: CASSGTGVAKNIQYF.

This clonotype has a handful of counts. The rearrangement joins TRBV11-2 to TRBJ1-2; a possible D gene is TRBD1 (5 bases). The CDR3 spans 13 residues. CDR1 is SGHAT and CDR2 is FQNNGV in the germline V gene. The germline V and J ends were trimmed by 5 bases and 4 bases, with 11 bases remaining between them. DNA of the CDR3: TGTGCCAGCAGCATAAATCAGGGCTATGGCTACACCTTC. Its translation: CASSINQGYGYTF.

This clonotype appeared a few times. The junction differs from germline at one of its ends, possibly a read error. CDR3 sequence: CASSRDPSNSPLHF. CDR3 nucleotides: TGTGCCAGCAGCCGGGACCCCAGTAATTCGCCCCTCCACTTT. The V gene is TRBV4-2, the J gene TRBJ1-6; tentative D call: TRBD1 (5 bases). Germline lookup yields CDR1 LGHNA and CDR2 YNFKEQ. This CDR3 is built from 14 residues.

V gene TRBV7-2 combines with J gene TRBJ2-2; 7 nucleotides line up with TRBD2. This CDR3 region has 15 residues. J was trimmed by 6 bases and V by 5 bases; bases with no gene match: 9. Looked up from germline, CDR1 is SGHTA and CDR2 is FQGNSA. In nucleotides, the CDR3 is TGTGCCAGCAGCCAGACTCGGGGGGAGGCCGGGGAGCTGTTTTTT. Translating gives CASSQTRGEAGELFF.

The sample holds many counts of this clonotype. The chain carries TRBV28 and TRBJ1-5; D is unclear. Germline V CDR1 and CDR2: MDHEN, SYDVKM. This CDR3 spans 15 amino acids. Trimming cost V 3 bases and J 2 bases, with 11 bases left between them. This CDR3 reads CASSFWIPGNQPQHF. Written as DNA, the CDR3 is TGTGCCAGCAGTTTCTGGATCCCTGGCAATCAGCCCCAGCATTTT.

This chain links TRBV9 with TRBJ1-6; D might be TRBD1 (6 bases). In germline, CDR1 is SGDLS, CDR2 YYNGEE. The CDR3 runs to 16 residues. Between the trimmed V and J ends, which lost 0 bases and 5 bases, there was a span of 12 bases. The CDR3: CASSVGHRDDNSPLHF. Written as DNA, the CDR3 is TGTGCCAGCAGCGTAGGCCACAGGGATGATAATTCACCCCTCCACTTT.

This clonotype was counted at least ten times. The chain combines TRBV11-2 with TRBJ2-3, with 8 bases that match TRBD2. The CDR3 covers 14 residues. The J segment lost 7 bases and the V segment lost 3 bases, leaving 6 bases of the junction unmatched. Germline CDR1 reads SGHAT; CDR2 reads FQNNGV. CDR3 sequence: CASSFGGGLYTQYF. CDR3 nucleotide sequence: TGTGCCAGCAGCTTCGGGGGGGGGCTCTATACGCAGTATTTT.

This clonotype was seen at least ten times. This sequence joins TRBV5-1 and TRBJ1-1; tentatively, D is TRBD1 (6 bases). The CDR3 consists of 14 residues. The germline V gene has CDR1 SGHRS and CDR2 YFSETQ. Trimming pared 4 bases from V and 7 bases from J, leaving 17 bases between. The CDR3 bases are TGCGCCAGCAGCCTAGAGGGGGGAGAAGGTGAAGCTTTCTTT. The encoded protein is CASSLEGGEGEAFF.

This clonotype was detected a few times. This chain connects TRBV30 to TRBJ1-5; no clear D. Per germline, CDR1 GTSNPN and CDR2 SVGIG (reference sequence). V lost 8 bases, J lost 2 bases, and 16 bases lay in between. The CDR3 length is 14 residues. In DNA form, the CDR3 reads TGTGCCCTAGGGAGCGGACCTGGCAATCAGCCCCAGCATTTT. Its protein is CALGSGPGNQPQHF.

This clonotype was found a few times. The chain is built from TRBV10-3 and TRBJ1-1; 8 bases match TRBD1. The CDR3 has 13 amino acids. The germline V gene has CDR1 ENHRY and CDR2 SYGVKD. Germline trimming cut 11 bases from V and 2 bases from J; bases unmatched to any gene: 7. The CDR3 sequence: CASGQALNTEAFF. Written as DNA, the CDR3 is TGTGCCTCGGGACAGGCCCTTAACACTGAAGCTTTCTTT.

The V gene is TRBV6-2 or TRBV6-3, the J gene TRBJ2-1; 8 bases are a match to TRBD1. The CDR3 length is 17 residues. From germline, CDR1 is MNHEY and CDR2 SVGEGT. Germline trimming cut 4 bases from V and 3 bases from J; bases unmatched to any gene: 11. In nucleotides, the CDR3 is TGTGCCAGCAGTTTCGACCCCGGGACAGGATTCTACAATGAGCAGTTCTTC. Protein sequence: CASSFDPGTGFYNEQFF.

This clonotype was found a few times. The rearrangement uses TRBV6-1 and TRBJ1-2, with no clear D. Trimming pared 3 bases from V and 3 bases from J, leaving 11 bases between. This CDR3 contains 14 residues. Germline-derived CDR1 and CDR2 are MNHNS and SASEGT. The CDR3 here is CASSDPPVDYGYTF. As DNA, the CDR3 is TGTGCCAGCAGTGACCCTCCTGTTGACTATGGCTACACCTTC.

This clonotype was seen a few times. This chain connects TRBV6-2 or TRBV6-3 to TRBJ1-4, with 9 bases identical to TRBD1. Unmatched junction bases numbered 7, after V lost 6 bases and J lost 5 bases. CDR3 length equals 15 residues. CDR1 MNHEY and CDR2 SVGEGT come from the germline V gene. DNA of the CDR3: TGTGCCAGCAGCTTTCCGGGACAGGGAAATGAAAAACTGTTTTTT. Translated: CASSFPGQGNEKLFF.

This chain joins TRBV28 and TRBJ1-2, with a possible D match to TRBD1 (5 bases). The CDR3 totals 17 residues. CDR1 and CDR2 (germline): MDHEN, SYDVKM. V was cut by 2 bases and J by 0 bases, with 16 bases left in between. This CDR3 reads CASSLRRGTDSNYGYTF. CDR3 nucleotides: TGTGCCAGCAGTTTAAGGCGGGGGACGGATTCTAACTATGGCTACACCTTC.

There are many counts of this clonotype. The chain carries TRBV12-3 or TRBV12-4 and TRBJ1-2; D uncertain. Trimming took off 5 bases at V and 6 bases at J, with 7 bases between the two ends. The CDR3 covers 11 residues. The CDR3: CASSRANGYTF. CDR3 sequence (DNA): TGTGCCAGCAGTAGGGCTAATGGCTACACCTTC.

This clonotype has a single count. A read error may explain this, as a much larger clone is one base away. J is TRBJ2-1 and V is TRBV7-2, with D tentatively TRBD1 or TRBD2 (6 bases each). Germline values: CDR1 SGHTA, CDR2 FQGNSA. The CDR3 runs 17 residues. The V end was cut by 5 bases, the J end by 8 bases, with 25 bases between. The DNA for the CDR3 is TGTGCCAGCAGCAAAAGGGGGGCGCTAGATGGGGGCGATGAGCAGTTCTTC. Translating gives CASSKRGALDGGDEQFF.

V gene TRBV12-3 or TRBV12-4 combines with J gene TRBJ1-1, with a possible D match to TRBD1 (5 bases). The CDR3 sequence is 15 residues long. Trimming shortened V by 5 bases and J by 3 bases, and 16 bases separated the two germline ends. The CDR3 spells CASSLRTPGDTEAFF. Written as DNA, the CDR3 is TGTGCCAGCAGTCTCAGGACCCCGGGGGACACTGAAGCTTTCTTT.

The sample holds many counts of this clonotype. The chain carries TRBV29-1 and TRBJ2-5, with 11 positions matching TRBD2. The CDR3 has 16 residues. The trim removed 4 bases at V and 2 bases at J, leaving 9 bases unmatched. CDR1 is SQVTM and CDR2 is ANQGSEA in the germline V gene. The CDR3 loop is CSVGASGGLVQETQYF. CDR3 DNA sequence: TGCAGCGTTGGGGCTAGCGGGGGGCTTGTTCAAGAGACCCAGTACTTC.

The rearrangement joins TRBV27 to TRBJ2-2, with D maybe TRBD1 (6 bases). Germline loops: CDR1 MNHEY, CDR2 SMNVEV (reference sequence). The CDR3 is made up of 15 amino acids. Trimming shortened V by 4 bases and J by 3 bases, and 12 bases separated the two germline ends. The CDR3: CASSSQQGYTGELFF. The CDR3 nucleotides are TGTGCCAGCAGTTCCCAACAGGGTTACACCGGGGAGCTGTTTTTT.

This clonotype was detected ten times or more. This chain uses TRBV30 with TRBJ1-4; a possible D gene is TRBD1 (5 bases). Germline V gene lookup returns CDR1 GTSNPN and CDR2 SVGIG (reference sequence). The CDR3 is 14 residues long. The V gene lost 2 bases and the J gene lost 8 bases, with 15 bases spanning the gap. The CDR3 loop reads CAWSRGTGGEKLFF. The CDR3 bases are TGTGCCTGGAGTCGTGGGACTGGTGGCGAAAAACTGTTTTTT. Full variable domain (outside the CDR3, taken from reference TRBV30 and TRBJ1-4): SQTIHQWPATLVQPVGSPLSLECTVEGTSNPNLYWYRQAAGRGLQLLFYSVGIGQISSEVPQNLSASRPQDRQFILSSKKLLLSDSGFYLCAWSRGTGGEKLFFGSGTQLSVL.

The table lists this clonotype with many counts. V and J are TRBV20-1 and TRBJ2-3; no reliable D call. Germline CDR1 is DFQATT and CDR2 is SNEGSKA (reference sequence). The CDR3 has 13 amino acids. Trimming removed 5 bases at V and 1 base at J, with 10 bases between. CDR3 DNA sequence: TGCAGTGCTGGCTCTACCGGCACAGATACGCAGTATTTT. Its translation: CSAGSTGTDTQYF.

This clonotype was seen at least ten times. The V gene is TRBV28, the J gene TRBJ2-6; no reliable D call. Germline V lookup: CDR1 MDHEN, CDR2 SYDVKM. Trimming removed 8 bases at V and 4 bases at J, with 6 bases between. This CDR3 comprises 12 residues. The CDR3 sequence is CASQSGANVLTF. CDR3 sequence (DNA): TGTGCCAGCCAAAGCGGGGCCAACGTCCTGACTTTC.

This clonotype showed up many times. This chain joins TRBV28 and TRBJ1-2; 10 bases fit TRBD1. The J segment lost 6 bases and the V segment lost 1 base, leaving 5 bases of the junction unmatched. This CDR3 comprises 15 residues. Germline V gene lookup returns CDR1 MDHEN and CDR2 SYDVKM. The CDR3 nucleotides are TGTGCCAGCAGTTTATACGGGACAGGGGAGAATGGCTACACCTTC. Translating gives CASSLYGTGENGYTF.

This clonotype came up many times. The chain couples TRBV6-5 to TRBJ2-7; D may correspond to TRBD1 or TRBD2 (6 bases each). V was cut by 2 bases and J by 3 bases, with 8 bases left in between. The CDR3 runs 13 residues. Germline lookup yields CDR1 MNHEY and CDR2 SVGAGI. CDR3 DNA sequence: TGTGCCAGCAGTTACAGGGGGGACTACGAGCAGTACTTC. Translating gives CASSYRGDYEQYF.

In its sample, this clonotype was seen many times. The chain uses TRBV3-1 and TRBJ2-5; no clear D. Germline V gives CDR1 LGHDT, CDR2 YNNKEL (reference sequence). Trimming stripped 0 bases from V and 6 bases from J, with 5 bases between. The CDR3 has 12 amino acids. In DNA form, the CDR3 reads TGTGCCAGCAGCCAAGAATCGAAGACCCAGTACTTC. It yields the protein CASSQESKTQYF.